The present TCR beta chain was sequenced within a study of shared clonotypes between healthy human individuals. An assay was performed, and its level was deep. The sequenced material, unsorted PBMC DNA, was run on ten immunoSEQ deep assay plates. The authors' processing: ImmunoSEQ junction-only sequences lacked quality scores, so their filtering differed. The protocol was immunoSEQ multiplex PCR, while the TCRdb copy is restricted to in-frame clones and leaves out a portion. V and J calls and clone size are copied from that table; D and trimming were computed from the DNA. In the table there are hundreds of thousands of clones, around 78% of which are singletons. As for this clone: Its specificity is unknown.

Study conclusions and caveats: Few donors restricted represented genetic and exposure-history diversity.

V lost 8 bases to trimming and J lost 9 bases; unmatched junction nucleotides: 10. CDR1 and CDR2 from the germline V gene are GTSNPN and SVGIG (reference sequence). The CDR3 is 13 amino acids. This TCR came from a middle-aged woman in good health. Some clones in this sample may be carry-over from other donors' samples. V is TRBV30 and J is TRBJ2-1; 10 bases map to TRBD2. Material: PBMCs. CDR3 DNA: TGTGCCAGGGATAGCGGGAGGTTGTCTGAGCAGTTCTTC. Encoded protein: CARDSGRLSEQFF.